These 6 T cell receptor beta chains were all obtained from the same sample, sequenced in a study of blood T cell repertoires in COVID-19. Data came from immunoSEQ multiplex PCR; TCRdb stores just in-frame clones and leaves some out. The table records roughly 160,000 clones, roughly 91% of them present only once. Sequencing input: peripheral blood. The receptors shown here come from a man between 18 and 35 years old with COVID-19, enrolled during active disease.

This sequence joins TRBV11-1 and TRBJ2-1, with 9 bases identical to TRBD2. This CDR3 comprises 14 residues. Germline V gives CDR1 SGHAT, CDR2 FQDESV (reference sequence). V trimming: 3 bases; J trimming: 7 bases; junction bases outside the gene matches: 4. Here the CDR3 DNA reads TGTGCCAGCAGCTTGGGCGGGAGGGTAAATGAGCAGTTCTTC. Translation gives CASSLGGRVNEQFF.

The chain recombines TRBV9 with TRBJ1-1; TRBD1 agrees at 8 bases. The CDR3 is 15 amino acids. V gave up 3 bases and J gave up 2 bases; unmatched junction bases: 6. Germline V gives CDR1 SGDLS, CDR2 YYNGEE. The CDR3 loop is CASSAWTGLNTEAFF. CDR3 DNA: TGTGCCAGCAGCGCATGGACAGGGCTCAACACTGAAGCTTTCTTT.

The V gene is TRBV15, the J gene TRBJ2-2; the match to TRBD1 covers 9 bases. The CDR3 is 16 amino acids. Germline V gene lookup returns CDR1 LNHNV and CDR2 YYDKDF (reference sequence). V lost 7 bases to trimming and J lost 3 bases; unmatched junction nucleotides: 9. CDR3 sequence (DNA): TGTGCCACCAAGGGTCCGGGACAGGGAGACACCGGGGAGCTGTTTTTT. Translated, it gives CATKGPGQGDTGELFF.

This sequence joins TRBV27 and TRBJ2-5; tentative D call: TRBD1 (6 bases). The CDR3 has 11 amino acids. V shed 10 bases and J shed 7 bases, with 13 bases lying between them. From germline, CDR1 is MNHEY and CDR2 SMNVEV (reference sequence). CDR3 DNA: TGTGCCACCAGAAAAGGGGGGACCCAGTACTTC. Its protein is CATRKGGTQYF.

This clone is a singleton in its sample. The rearrangement uses TRBV21-1 and TRBJ2-2; the listed D gene, TRBD2, was not tested against the DNA. TRBV21-1 is listed as a pseudogene. This CDR3 has 14 residues. Written as DNA, the CDR3 is TGTGCCAGCAGCAAAGTGCAAGTTAGCGGGGAGCTGTTTTTT. Translation gives CASSKVQVSGELFF.

This chain connects TRBV5-1 to TRBJ1-3; TRBD1 agrees at 7 bases. The CDR3 is 14 residues long. The germline gives CDR1 SGHRS, CDR2 YFSETQ. Trimming took 0 bases from V and 8 from J; bases not matched to a gene: 5. CDR3 protein: CASSLDPRGDTIYF. The DNA for the CDR3 is TGCGCCAGCAGCTTGGATCCCAGGGGGGACACCATATATTTT. Looking up the rest from reference TRBV5-1 and TRBJ1-3 gives the full variable domain: KAGVTQTPRYLIKTRGQQVTLSCSPISGHRSVSWYQQTPGQGLQFLFEYFSETQRNKGNFPGRFSGRQFSNSRSEMNVSTLELGDSALYLCASSLDPRGDTIYFGEGSWLTVV.